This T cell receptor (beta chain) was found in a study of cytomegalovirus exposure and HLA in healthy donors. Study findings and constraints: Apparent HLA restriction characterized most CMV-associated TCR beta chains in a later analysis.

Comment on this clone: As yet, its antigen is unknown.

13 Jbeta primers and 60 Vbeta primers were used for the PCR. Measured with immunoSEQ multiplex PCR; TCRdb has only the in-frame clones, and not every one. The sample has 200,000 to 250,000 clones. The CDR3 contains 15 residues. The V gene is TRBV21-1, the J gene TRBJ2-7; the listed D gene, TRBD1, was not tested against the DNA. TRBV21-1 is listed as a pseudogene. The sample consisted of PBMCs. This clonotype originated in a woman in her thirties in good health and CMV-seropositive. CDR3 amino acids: CASTIRDRWSYEQYF. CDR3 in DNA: TGTGCCAGCACTATCCGGGACAGGTGGTCCTACGAGCAGTACTTC.